This entry lists 27 T cell receptor beta chains sequenced from one sample in a study of OX40 agonist ivuxolimab in advanced cancers. Some clones are missing from TCRdb's copy, which holds only in-frame ones; the method was immunoSEQ multiplex PCR. The sample contains about 71,000 clones, approximately 94% of which appear only once. The sequencing used CD4+ or CD8+ T cells sorted from blood, collected in a trial of the OX40 agonist ivuxolimab. The receptors originated from an adult with an advanced solid tumor such as melanoma, head and neck, liver or kidney cancer.

The chain employs TRBV28 and TRBJ1-1, with TRBD1 matching over 8 bases. This CDR3 spans 14 amino acids. V was pared by 6 bases and J by 6 bases, with 9 bases of the junction left unmatched. Germline V CDR1 and CDR2: MDHEN, SYDVKM. The DNA of the CDR3 is TGTGCCAGCAGACTGGACAGGGCGGACGCTGAAGCTTTCTTT. This translates into CASRLDRADAEAFF.

This chain connects TRBV15 to TRBJ2-1; 9 positions match TRBD2. CDR1 is LNHNV and CDR2 is YYDKDF in the germline V gene (reference sequence). Trimming at V came to 0 bases and at J to 1 base, leaving 10 bases not matched to a gene. There are 19 residues in the CDR3. CDR3 nucleotides: TGTGCCACCAGCAGAGATAGTCAGATTAGCGGGGGATCCTACAATGAGCAGTTCTTC. Its protein is CATSRDSQISGGSYNEQFF.

This clone was seen once. This chain uses TRBV18 with TRBJ2-7, with D tentatively TRBD1 (5 bases). The germline V gene encodes CDR1 KGHSH and CDR2 LQKENI. The CDR3 length is 14 residues. Trimming stripped 0 bases from V and 2 bases from J, with 8 bases between. In DNA form, the CDR3 reads TGTGCCAGCTCACCACCGACAGTTACCTACGAGCAGTACTTC. It codes for CASSPPTVTYEQYF.

V usage is TRBV9 and J usage is TRBJ2-7; the D call may be TRBD1 or TRBD2 (5 bases each). The CDR3 is made up of 17 amino acids. Germline V gives CDR1 SGDLS, CDR2 YYNGEE. The V end was cut by 3 bases, the J end by 5 bases, with 24 bases between. The CDR3 DNA reads TGTGCCAGCAGCGCTAAGAGGGTGGCGGCAGGGAGCGACGAGCAGTACTTC. Its protein is CASSAKRVAAGSDEQYF.

The CDR3, as DNA: TGTGCCAGCAGCGACCCGGACCTCTCTGGCTACACCTTC. As protein: CASSDPDLSGYTF. V gene TRBV5-6 combines with J gene TRBJ1-2; D gene uncertain. The CDR3 consists of 13 residues. Trimming removed 4 bases at V and 7 bases at J, with 14 bases between. Germline V gene lookup returns CDR1 SGHDT and CDR2 YYEEEE.

This clone appeared a single time. The chain has TRBV29-1 and TRBJ2-7; perhaps D is TRBD1 or TRBD2 (5 bases each). Germline V gene data show CDR1 as SQVTM and CDR2 as ANQGSEA. This CDR3 spans 14 amino acids. V lost 7 bases, J lost 2 bases, and 18 bases lay in between. The CDR3 spells CSATGPLRPYEQYF. The CDR3 DNA reads as TGCAGCGCCACGGGACCCCTGAGGCCCTACGAGCAGTACTTC.

The CDR3 protein is CASSADGQGEDTQYF. CDR3 DNA sequence: TGTGCCAGCAGCGCGGACGGACAGGGGGAGGATACGCAGTATTTT. The J gene is TRBJ2-3, the V gene TRBV5-6; 10 nucleotides align to TRBD1. Per the germline V gene, CDR1 is SGHDT and CDR2 is YYEEEE. The V and J ends lost 4 bases and 6 bases, in that order; junction bases with no gene match: 8. This CDR3 comprises 15 residues.

The chain employs TRBV27 and TRBJ2-7, with 13 bases aligning to TRBD2. Germline values: CDR1 MNHEY, CDR2 SMNVEV (reference sequence). This CDR3 spans 15 amino acids. Trimming took 4 bases from V and 4 from J; bases not matched to a gene: 4. CDR3 nucleotides: TGTGCCAGCAGTTATACTAGCGGGAGGGGTTACGAGCAGTACTTC. The encoded protein is CASSYTSGRGYEQYF.

This chain uses TRBV11-2 with TRBJ2-5, with TRBD1 matching over 9 bases. This CDR3 comprises 16 residues. CDR1 is SGHAT and CDR2 is FQNNGV in the germline V gene. J was trimmed by 6 bases and V by 3 bases; bases with no gene match: 11. In DNA form, the CDR3 reads TGTGCCAGCAGCTTCGGGGACAGGGAATTATTCCAGACCCAGTACTTC. Translating gives CASSFGDRELFQTQYF. Complete variable domain (other parts from reference TRBV11-2 and TRBJ2-5): EAGVAQSPRYKIIEKRQSVAFWCNPISGHATLYWYQQILGQGPKLLIQFQNNGVVDDSQLPKDRFSAERLKGVDSTLKIQPAKLEDSAVYLCASSFGDRELFQTQYFGPGTRLLVL.

V usage is TRBV19 and J usage is TRBJ2-1; D may be TRBD1 or TRBD2 (5 bases each). The germline CDR1 and CDR2 sequences are LNHDA and SQIVND (reference sequence). The ends were cut back, 7 bases at V and 4 bases at J, with 11 bases in the middle. The CDR3 is 13 residues long. CDR3 DNA: TGTGCCAGTACCGTCGGGGCTTACAATGAGCAGTTCTTC. This codes for CASTVGAYNEQFF.

The rearrangement joins TRBV7-2 to TRBJ2-7, with TRBD2 identical over 8 bases. CDR1 SGHTA and CDR2 FQGNSA come from the germline V gene. The J segment lost 6 bases and the V segment lost 4 bases, leaving 11 bases of the junction unmatched. CDR3 length equals 15 residues. The CDR3 loop is CASSSTSGSLGEQYF. The CDR3 coding sequence is TGTGCCAGCAGCTCCACCAGCGGGAGCTTGGGCGAGCAGTACTTC.

This clone was picked up one time. This sequence joins TRBV27 and TRBJ2-7, with D possibly matching TRBD2 (6 bases). CDR1 and CDR2 from the germline V gene are MNHEY and SMNVEV (reference sequence). Trimming left V 0 bases short and J 7 bases short, with 16 bases between. This CDR3 comprises 15 residues. This CDR3 is CASSLSVGGNGEQYF. The CDR3 DNA follows: TGTGCCAGCAGTTTATCTGTTGGAGGGAACGGTGAGCAGTACTTC.

The chain combines TRBV18 with TRBJ1-2, with 8 nucleotides matching TRBD1. There are 15 residues in the CDR3. Germline values: CDR1 KGHSH, CDR2 LQKENI. The junction had 6 bases not matched to a gene; V was cut back by 2 bases and J by 4 bases. In DNA form, the CDR3 reads TGTGCCAGCTCACCAGGACAGGGACGATCCTATGGCTACACCTTC. The encoded protein is CASSPGQGRSYGYTF.

The V call is TRBV6-5, the J call TRBJ2-7; 11 bases are shared with TRBD1. The CDR3 is made up of 14 amino acids. Germline V gene lookup returns CDR1 MNHEY and CDR2 SVGAGI. Trimming cost V 6 bases and J 3 bases; bases outside gene matches: 4. The CDR3 sequence is CASSPGQGGYEQYF. The CDR3 DNA reads as TGTGCCAGCAGCCCGGGACAGGGGGGCTACGAGCAGTACTTC.

This clone is classed as medium-sized (0.01 to 0.1%). The gene calls are TRBV5-8 and TRBJ1-1, with TRBD1 identical over 7 bases. The trim removed 4 bases at V and 1 base at J, leaving 4 bases unmatched. The CDR3 covers 14 residues. Germline assignment: CDR1 SGHTS and CDR2 YDEGEE. In nucleotides, the CDR3 is TGTGCCAGCAGCACACGGACAGGGAACACTGAAGCTTTCTTT. This sequence encodes CASSTRTGNTEAFF.

The count of this clone is one. The chain combines TRBV19 with TRBJ1-5, with TRBD1 identical over 7 bases. This CDR3 region has 14 residues. Germline V gene lookup returns CDR1 LNHDA and CDR2 SQIVND (reference sequence). The V and J ends lost 5 bases and 7 bases, in that order; junction bases with no gene match: 8. The CDR3 region is CASSPGGLGQPQHF. The CDR3 region has the DNA TGTGCCAGTAGTCCAGGGGGGTTGGGGCAGCCCCAGCATTTT.

This rearrangement joins TRBV19 to TRBJ2-1; 11 nucleotides line up with TRBD2. CDR1 LNHDA and CDR2 SQIVND come from the germline V gene (reference sequence). This CDR3 region has 15 residues. The ends lost 4 bases at V and 1 base at J; junction bases unmatched: 0. DNA of the CDR3: TGTGCCAGTAGTAGGACTAGCGGGTCCTACAATGAGCAGTTCTTC. Translating gives CASSRTSGSYNEQFF.

V usage is TRBV4-1 and J usage is TRBJ2-5; D not certain. The J call may be mistaken, given a closer DNA end match to TRBJ2-7. This CDR3 comprises 14 residues. In germline, CDR1 is MGHRA, CDR2 YSYEKL. The CDR3 region is CASSRTDTAYEQYF. The CDR3 DNA reads TGCGCCAGCAGCCGCACAGACACCGCCTACGAGCAGTACTTC.

The J gene is TRBJ2-2, the V gene TRBV5-4; the D gene is possibly TRBD2 (7 bases). Looked up from germline, CDR1 is SGHNT and CDR2 is YYREEE (reference sequence). The V gene lost 4 bases and the J gene lost 7 bases, with 23 bases spanning the gap. The CDR3 length is 17 residues. The CDR3 region has the DNA TGTGCCAGCAGCCCACTCCTACAGGGAGGGGGTTACGGGGAGCTGTTTTTT. This codes for CASSPLLQGGGYGELFF.

The chain has TRBV7-3 and TRBJ2-3, with D possibly TRBD2 on 6 matching bases. The CDR3 is 15 amino acids. The germline V gene has CDR1 SGHTA and CDR2 FQGTGA. Deletions cut 0 bases from V and 1 base from J, with 8 bases between. The CDR3 here is CASSLTGGGTDTQYF. CDR3 DNA sequence: TGTGCCAGCAGCTTAACAGGAGGGGGCACAGATACGCAGTATTTT.

This sequence joins TRBV4-1 and TRBJ2-7, with a tentative D call TRBD1 (6 bases). This CDR3 contains 16 residues. The germline gives CDR1 MGHRA, CDR2 YSYEKL. V gave up 0 bases and J gave up 2 bases, with 14 bases separating them. CDR3 bases: TGCGCCAGCAGCCAAGAACAGGGCTCCAGAACCTACGAGCAGTACTTC. Its translation is CASSQEQGSRTYEQYF.

The gene calls are TRBV9 and TRBJ2-3; 10 nucleotides agree with TRBD2. CDR1 SGDLS and CDR2 YYNGEE come from the germline V gene. V was pared by 1 base and J by 1 base, with 9 bases of the junction left unmatched. The CDR3 has 18 residues. The CDR3 DNA reads as TGTGCCAGCAGCGTAAGCCCTTCGCTAGCGGGGGGCACAGATACGCAGTATTTT. Translating it yields CASSVSPSLAGGTDTQYF.

The rearrangement joins TRBV4-3 to TRBJ2-3; TRBD2 matches 11 bases. Trimming cost V 1 base and J 8 bases; bases outside gene matches: 14. CDR3 length: 18 residues. Germline V gives CDR1 LGHNA, CDR2 YSLEER. The CDR3 DNA reads as TGCGCCAGCAGCCAAGCTAAAATAGCGGGAGGGCCGTTGGGTACGCAGTATTTT. It translates to CASSQAKIAGGPLGTQYF.

The genes are TRBV7-2 and TRBJ2-1, with unresolved D. V was trimmed by 5 bases and J by 10 bases, leaving 12 bases between them. This CDR3 spans 12 amino acids. The germline CDR1 and CDR2 sequences are SGHTA and FQGNSA. CDR3 nucleotide sequence: TGTGCCAGCAGCCTTGCGACCCGAGAGCAGTTCTTC. Amino acid sequence: CASSLATREQFF.

The chain carries TRBV9 and TRBJ2-2, with 8 bases fitting TRBD2. The V and J ends lost 0 bases and 7 bases, in that order; junction bases with no gene match: 5. The CDR3 is 15 amino acids. Germline CDR1 SGDLS, CDR2 YYNGEE. CDR3 region: CASSVGKREHGELFF. The CDR3 DNA sequence: TGTGCCAGCAGCGTAGGCAAGCGGGAGCACGGGGAGCTGTTTTTT.

V gene TRBV7-2 combines with J gene TRBJ2-7, with D possibly being TRBD1 or TRBD2 (7 bases each). The CDR3 runs 16 residues. Trimming stripped 3 bases from V and 0 bases from J, with 15 bases between. Per germline, CDR1 SGHTA and CDR2 FQGNSA. The CDR3 sequence: CASSFRGRDSSYEQYF. The CDR3 DNA sequence: TGTGCCAGCAGCTTTAGGGGGAGGGACAGCTCCTACGAGCAGTACTTC. Based on the CDR3 plus reference TRBV7-2 and TRBJ2-7, the full variable domain is GAGVSQSPSNKVTEKGKDVELRCDPISGHTALYWYRQSLGQGLEFLIYFQGNSAPDKSGLPSDRFSAERTGGSVSTLTIQRTQQEDSAVYLCASSFRGRDSSYEQYFGPGTRLTVT.

V is TRBV6-5 and J is TRBJ2-7, with D possibly being TRBD1 (6 bases). The length of the CDR3 is 15 residues. Germline V gene data show CDR1 as MNHEY and CDR2 as SVGAGI. With 7 bases removed from V and 2 bases from J, the gap between germline ends came to 18 bases. CDR3 sequence: CASTGPRDIAYEQYF. In DNA form, the CDR3 reads TGTGCCAGCACGGGCCCCCGGGACATTGCCTACGAGCAGTACTTC.